This T cell receptor (beta chain) was documented in a study of CD8 T cells in Susac syndrome. V lost 4 bases, J lost 1 base, and 1 base stayed unmatched. This CDR3 is 12 amino acids long. Looked up from germline, CDR1 is SQVTM and CDR2 is ANQGSEA. Blood CD8+ and CD4+ T cells underwent high-throughput TCR beta sequencing. In the multiple sclerosis control group, patients were treatment-naive and had stable or active relapsing-remitting disease. Negative isolation yielded CD8+ and CD4+ T cells; FACS enriched TEMRA cells. The authors reverse transcribed roughly 0.5 to 1 ug RNA with random hexamers. Amplification of TCR beta CDR3 spanned 54 Vbeta and 13 Jbeta via immunoSEQ multiplex PCR. TCRdb fed the immunoSEQ multiplex PCR reads into MiXCR, producing one record per CDR3 protein. The data show roughly 130,000 distinct CDR3 sequences, with approximately 94% seen just once and 0.1% to 0.15% held by the top ten.

This clonotype was sampled from a human donor with multiple sclerosis. The chain uses TRBV29-1 and TRBJ2-7; 7 bases agree with TRBD1. Specimen: CD4+ T cells from PBMCs. The CDR3 sequence: CSVGTGSYEQYF. DNA of the CDR3: TGCAGCGTTGGGACAGGATCCTACGAGCAGTACTTC.